This is a list of T cell receptor beta chains from one sample in a study of blood T cell repertoires in COVID-19. Profiling relied on immunoSEQ multiplex PCR, and the TCRdb table lists in-frame clones only, not all of them. The sample holds approximately 500,000 clones, about 91% seen once. The sequenced material came from peripheral blood. These TCRs come from a man younger than 35 with COVID-19, enrolled during active disease. CDR3s include the opening cysteine and the closing phenylalanine or tryptophan. The D gene is left open where the match is weak. Clone size is stated in some rows and not others, as once, few, many or a class when expanded.

v_call d_call clone_size cdr3_aa
TRBV30 TRBD2 . CAWSRTSGATQYF
TRBV30 . once CAWMDSRNSPLHF
TRBV2 TRBD1 . CASRDRGRSTDTQYF
TRBV7-9 . . CASSLGDIATNEKLFF
TRBV7-2 TRBD2 . CASSSLAGVYNEQFF
TRBV6-6 . . CASSPWGASGDTGELFF
TRBV6-5 TRBD1 . CASTEQGAAYEQYF
TRBV16 . few CASSQSWGGTFF
TRBV7-6 TRBD1 . CASSWGQGGNEKLFF
TRBV24-1 . . CATRVPENCNQPQHF
TRBV12-3/TRBV12-4 TRBD1 . CAINAGGYGYTF
TRBV10-1 TRBD1 many CASSESTGVRAHNEQFF
TRBV4-1 TRBD2 . CASSQAPSGLYEQYF
TRBV4-1 TRBD2 . CASSQTTASGLDNEQFF
TRBV7-8 . . CASSLATSTPDTQYF
TRBV19 TRBD2 . CASKAGGYSYEQYF
TRBV4-1 TRBD1 . CASSQVDRDTGELFF
TRBV3-1/TRBV3-2 . . CASSPFRRLDLTEAFF
TRBV6-5 . few CASSKPGVSTEAFF
TRBV10-1 . . CASSEYRGAVGAEAFF
TRBV5-6 TRBD2 . CASSLGTSGTKNIQYF
TRBV6-6 . . CASSYSLSSYEQYF
TRBV30 TRBD1 . CAATGGTGAAGELFF
TRBV3-1/TRBV3-2 . . CASSPGHTRFAANEKLFF
TRBV2 TRBD2 . CARRQGSRLAGWNEQFF
TRBV5-1 TRBD1 . CASSPSGQGIDEQYF
TRBV2 TRBD1 . CASRTGVPSSYNEQFF
TRBV5-1 TRBD1 . CASSPGQQGNTIYF
TRBV12-3/TRBV12-4 . . CASSFVGMETQYF
TRBV3-1/TRBV3-2 TRBD1 . CASSQEVQGWTDTQYF
TRBV2 TRBD1 . CASSEAGQSSYEQYF
TRBV2 . . CASSKIGTREQYF
TRBV29-1 TRBD2 . CSVLGRRGTGELFF
TRBV3-1/TRBV3-2 . . CASSDQGSVSPLHF
TRBV28 . . CASSFSVNTEAFF
TRBV10-2 . many CASSDLRPTYEQYF
TRBV4-1 TRBD2 . CASSQESSGRYIYNEQFF
TRBV7-8 TRBD1 . CASSLEQGRTEAFF
TRBV21-1 . few CASRGGRTGNTIYF
TRBV11-2 . . CASSLFGGNQPQHF
TRBV5-4 . . CASSNRQGSYTF
TRBV2 TRBD1 . CASIRTGVYQETQYF
TRBV7-2 TRBD2 . CASTPQRETDTQYF
TRBV2 . . CASTLLEAEISGEQYF
TRBV20-1 . . CSASGLVTDTQYF
TRBV5-6 . . CASSSTGEGRLSYEQYF
TRBV5-1 TRBD2 few CASKGRAGELFF
TRBV11-3 . . CASSTRDSGANVLTF
TRBV7-8 TRBD2 many CASSLIAPGLAGVASYEQYF
TRBV4-2 . . CASSGSRQFF
TRBV28 TRBD2 . CASSHLGTSGYNEQFF
TRBV11-2 TRBD1 . CASSSYDRGTDTQYF
TRBV2 . . CASSDNGSGYTF
TRBV19 TRBD1 . CASSTPGQQQYF
TRBV5-4 TRBD2 . CASSSGLELNEQFF